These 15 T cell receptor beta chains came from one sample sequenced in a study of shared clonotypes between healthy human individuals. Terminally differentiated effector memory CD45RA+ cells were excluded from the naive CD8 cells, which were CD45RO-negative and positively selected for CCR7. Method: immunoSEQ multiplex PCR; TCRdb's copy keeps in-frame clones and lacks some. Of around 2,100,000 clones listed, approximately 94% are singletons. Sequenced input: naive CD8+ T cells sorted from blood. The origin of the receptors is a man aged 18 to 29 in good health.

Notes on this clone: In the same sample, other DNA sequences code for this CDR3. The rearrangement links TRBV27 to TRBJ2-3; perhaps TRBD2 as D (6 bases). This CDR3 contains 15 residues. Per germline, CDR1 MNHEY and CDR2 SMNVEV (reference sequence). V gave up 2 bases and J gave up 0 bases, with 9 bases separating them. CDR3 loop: CASSLGGSSTDTQYF. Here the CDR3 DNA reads TGTGCCAGCAGTTTAGGGGGGTCTAGCACAGATACGCAGTATTTT.

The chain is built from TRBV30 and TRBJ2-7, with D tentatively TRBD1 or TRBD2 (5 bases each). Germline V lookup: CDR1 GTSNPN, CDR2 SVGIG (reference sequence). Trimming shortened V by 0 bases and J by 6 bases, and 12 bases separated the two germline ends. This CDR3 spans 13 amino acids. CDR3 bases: TGTGCCTGGAGTGTCGAGGGGCTAAGCGAGCAGTACTTC. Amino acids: CAWSVEGLSEQYF.

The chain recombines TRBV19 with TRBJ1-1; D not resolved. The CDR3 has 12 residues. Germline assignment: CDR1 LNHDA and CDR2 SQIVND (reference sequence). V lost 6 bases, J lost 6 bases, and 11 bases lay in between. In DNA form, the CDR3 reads TGTGCCAGTAGCGTTGGAGGACCTGAAGCTTTCTTT. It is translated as CASSVGGPEAFF. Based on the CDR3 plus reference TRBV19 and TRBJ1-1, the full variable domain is DGGITQSPKYLFRKEGQNVTLSCEQNLNHDAMYWYRQDPGQGLRLIYYSQIVNDFQKGDIAEGYSVSREKKESFPLTVTSAQKNPTAFYLCASSVGGPEAFFGQGTRLTVV.

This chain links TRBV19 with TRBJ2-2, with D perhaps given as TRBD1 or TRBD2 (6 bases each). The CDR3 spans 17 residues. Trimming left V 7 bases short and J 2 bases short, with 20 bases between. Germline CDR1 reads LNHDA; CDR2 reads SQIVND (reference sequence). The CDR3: CASTDNPTGANTGELFF. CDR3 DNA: TGTGCCAGTACCGACAATCCTACGGGGGCAAACACCGGGGAGCTGTTTTTT. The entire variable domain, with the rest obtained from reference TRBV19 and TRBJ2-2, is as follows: DGGITQSPKYLFRKEGQNVTLSCEQNLNHDAMYWYRQDPGQGLRLIYYSQIVNDFQKGDIAEGYSVSREKKESFPLTVTSAQKNPTAFYLCASTDNPTGANTGELFFGEGSRLTVL.

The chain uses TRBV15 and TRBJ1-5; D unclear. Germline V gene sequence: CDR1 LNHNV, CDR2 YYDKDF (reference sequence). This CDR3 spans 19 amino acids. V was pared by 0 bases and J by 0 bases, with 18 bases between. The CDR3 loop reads CATSRDRARLESSNQPQHF. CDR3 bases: TGTGCCACCAGCAGAGATAGGGCTAGATTAGAGAGTAGCAATCAGCCCCAGCATTTT.

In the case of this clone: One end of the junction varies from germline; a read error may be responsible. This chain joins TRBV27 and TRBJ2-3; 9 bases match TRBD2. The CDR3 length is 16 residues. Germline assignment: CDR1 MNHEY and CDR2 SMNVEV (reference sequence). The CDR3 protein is CASSSASGEFEDTQYF. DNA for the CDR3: TGTGCCAGTAGTTCCGCTAGCGGGGAGTTCGAAGATACGCAGTATTTT.

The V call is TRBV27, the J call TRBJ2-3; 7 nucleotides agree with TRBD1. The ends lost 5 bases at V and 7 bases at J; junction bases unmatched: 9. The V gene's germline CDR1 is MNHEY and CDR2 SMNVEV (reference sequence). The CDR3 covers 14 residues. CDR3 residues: CASSSATGDYTQYF. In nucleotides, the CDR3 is TGTGCCAGCAGTAGCGCCACAGGGGATTATACGCAGTATTTT.

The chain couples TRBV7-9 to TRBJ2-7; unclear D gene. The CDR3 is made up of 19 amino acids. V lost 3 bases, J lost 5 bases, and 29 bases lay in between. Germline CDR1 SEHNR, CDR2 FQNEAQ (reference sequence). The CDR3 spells CASSLHIADIGDFVHEQYF. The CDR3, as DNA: TGTGCCAGCAGCTTGCATATTGCCGATATTGGGGATTTCGTGCACGAGCAGTACTTC.

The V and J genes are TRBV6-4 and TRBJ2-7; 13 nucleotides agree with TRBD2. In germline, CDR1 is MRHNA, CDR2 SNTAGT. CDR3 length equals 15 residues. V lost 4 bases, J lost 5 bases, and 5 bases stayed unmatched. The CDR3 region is CASSVLAGGPNEQYF. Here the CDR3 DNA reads TGTGCCAGCAGTGTACTAGCGGGAGGGCCTAACGAGCAGTACTTC.

The CDR3 is CASSSGGGSSYNEQFF. The CDR3 DNA follows: TGTGCCAGCAGCTCCGGGGGAGGCAGCTCCTACAATGAGCAGTTCTTC. This chain connects TRBV11-2 to TRBJ2-1; TRBD2 is a possible D gene (6 bases). V lost 4 bases and J lost 0, with 13 bases in between. The CDR3 sequence is 16 residues long. Germline V lookup: CDR1 SGHAT, CDR2 FQNNGV. Drawing the rest from reference TRBV11-2 and TRBJ2-1, the complete variable domain is EAGVAQSPRYKIIEKRQSVAFWCNPISGHATLYWYQQILGQGPKLLIQFQNNGVVDDSQLPKDRFSAERLKGVDSTLKIQPAKLEDSAVYLCASSSGGGSSYNEQFFGPGTRLTVL.

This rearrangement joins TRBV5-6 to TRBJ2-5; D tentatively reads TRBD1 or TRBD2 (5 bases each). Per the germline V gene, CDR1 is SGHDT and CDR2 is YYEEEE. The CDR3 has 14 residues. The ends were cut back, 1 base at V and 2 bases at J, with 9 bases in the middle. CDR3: CASSLWGSQETQYF. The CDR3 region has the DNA TGTGCCAGCAGCTTGTGGGGGTCGCAAGAGACCCAGTACTTC. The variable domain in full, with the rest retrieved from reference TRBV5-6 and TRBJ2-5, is DAGVTQSPTHLIKTRGQQVTLRCSPKSGHDTVSWYQQALGQGPQFIFQYYEEEERQRGNFPDRFSGHQFPNYSSELNVNALLLGDSALYLCASSLWGSQETQYFGPGTRLLVL.

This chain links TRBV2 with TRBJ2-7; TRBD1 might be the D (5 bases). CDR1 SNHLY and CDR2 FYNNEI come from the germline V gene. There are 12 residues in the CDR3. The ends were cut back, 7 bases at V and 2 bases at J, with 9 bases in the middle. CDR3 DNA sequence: TGTGCCAGCATGGGGCCGGCCTACGAGCAGTACTTC. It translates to CASMGPAYEQYF.

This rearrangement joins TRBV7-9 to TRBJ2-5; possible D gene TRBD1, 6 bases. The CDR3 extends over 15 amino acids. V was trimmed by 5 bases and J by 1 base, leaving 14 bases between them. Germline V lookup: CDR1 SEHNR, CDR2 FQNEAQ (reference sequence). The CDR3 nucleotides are TGTGCCAGCAGCCCCCCTAACAGGGTCCAAGAGACCCAGTACTTC. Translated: CASSPPNRVQETQYF.

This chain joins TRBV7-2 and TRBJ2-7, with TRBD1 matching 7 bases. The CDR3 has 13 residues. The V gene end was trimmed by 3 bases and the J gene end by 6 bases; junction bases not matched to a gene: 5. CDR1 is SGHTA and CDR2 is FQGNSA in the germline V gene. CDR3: CASSLTGPSEQYF. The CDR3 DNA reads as TGTGCCAGCAGCTTGACAGGGCCCTCCGAGCAGTACTTC.

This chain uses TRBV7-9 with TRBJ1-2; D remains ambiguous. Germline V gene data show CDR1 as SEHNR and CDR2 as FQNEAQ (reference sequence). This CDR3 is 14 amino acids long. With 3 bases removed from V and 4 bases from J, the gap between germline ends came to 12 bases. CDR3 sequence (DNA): TGTGCCAGCAGCTTTAGTGGGGAGGGCTATGGCTACACCTTC. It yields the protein CASSFSGEGYGYTF.